A selection of T cell receptor beta chains follows, all from one sample in a study of CD8+CD57+ T cells in acquired aplastic anemia. TCRdb reprocessed the reads with MiXCR, giving one entry per CDR3 protein. The repertoire has roughly 300,000 distinct CDR3 sequences, 45% to 70% of them found once; the top ten carry 6.5% to 10%. Input material: sorted CD4+, CD8+, or CD8+CD57+ T cells (not recorded which) from PBMCs. Receptor source: a human donor with severe aplastic anemia or a healthy control (not recorded which). CDR3s include the opening cysteine and the closing phenylalanine or tryptophan. The order of the fields is V gene, J gene, clone size, CDR3 protein. Some rows mark clone size as missing; the rest say once, few, many or name a class of expanded clone.

TRBV7-9,TRBJ2-7,NA,CASSLGTAYEQCF
TRBV6-9,TRBJ2-2,NA,CASSEGSF
TRBV2,TRBJ2-5,NA,CASGRDRGLPEETQYF
TRBV7-6,TRBJ2-2,few,CASSFSGANTGELFF
TRBV10-1,TRBJ2-3,NA,CASRRGQVSTDTQYF
TRBV6-5,TRBJ2-7,many,CASSYSPTNEQYF
TRBV7-3,TRBJ2-2,NA,CASSLKLASVGELFF
TRBV28,TRBJ1-2,many,CASSFAGPSYGYTF
TRBV7-2,TRBJ1-1,many,CASSLVPGQGRTEVFF
TRBV11-2,TRBJ1-5,many,CASSLIPGRPQPQHF
TRBV5-5,TRBJ1-2,many,CASSLGTLVPGVGYTF
TRBV7-8,TRBJ2-7,NA,CASSSSPDYEQYF
TRBV7-9,TRBJ1-1,few,CASRLGRFGEAFF
TRBV20-1,TRBJ2-7,NA,CSASPGALVEQYF
TRBV7-9,TRBJ2-3,NA,CASSAEGTDTQYF
TRBV11-2,TRBJ2-1,NA,CASSPPGTSWNEQFF
TRBV7-9,TRBJ2-5,NA,CACSSSGTAHETQYF
TRBV9,TRBJ1-5,NA,CASRNLGGGQQPQHF
TRBV29-1,TRBJ2-2,many,CSVYTGELFF
TRBV2,TRBJ2-4,many,CASKVGAVRYF
TRBV2,TRBJ2-7,NA,CATGLADSYEQYF
TRBV24-1,TRBJ2-1,NA,CATRQGTSGSADEQFF
TRBV4-1,TRBJ2-1,many,CASSQEGVRGGIDEQFF
TRBV7-8,TRBJ2-7,few,CASSPQTGDEKYF
TRBV5-6,TRBJ1-2,NA,CASSPGGDGGYTF
TRBV7-2,TRBJ2-5,NA,CASSSEGLSETQYF
TRBV15,TRBJ2-4,many,CATSRDQWEDSSIAKNIQYF
TRBV5-1,TRBJ1-4,many,CASSSWTGKGEKLFF
TRBV6-5,TRBJ1-2,many,CASSYSTGGAHLGYTF
TRBV25-1,TRBJ2-1,NA,CASSDTLAGNEQFF
TRBV15,TRBJ2-7,few,CATSISGSSYEQYF
TRBV19,TRBJ2-4,NA,CASSIGRERVRNIQYF
TRBV10-3,TRBJ1-1,NA,CAVSESEGQLNTEAFF
TRBV7-6,TRBJ2-7,few,CASSLYQTGPLGYEQYF
TRBV7-2,TRBJ1-1,NA,CASSLGSANTEAFF
TRBV7-9,TRBJ1-6,many,CASSLGQGVPLHF
TRBV20-1,TRBJ2-2,many,CSARGRKSTGELFF
TRBV19,TRBJ2-7,NA,CASSDPGLATYEQYF
TRBV24-1,TRBJ2-1,NA,CATSDPFGPNNEQFF
TRBV12-3/TRBV12-4,TRBJ1-1,NA,CASSLWGADTEAFF
TRBV6-5,TRBJ2-7,few,CASSYQGAYEQYF
TRBV2,TRBJ2-7,NA,CASMVSASYEQYF
TRBV19,TRBJ1-6,NA,CASSIETGGIQNSPLHF
TRBV5-1,TRBJ1-2,NA,CASSPIGNLWKDYTF
TRBV7-2,TRBJ2-2,few,CASSFRQTGELFF
TRBV24-1,TRBJ2-7,many,CATSEPWQGSEQYF
TRBV7-3,TRBJ2-7,NA,CASSPNGVGGYEQYF
TRBV7-2,TRBJ2-3,NA,CASSTGTGATDTQYF
TRBV10-3,TRBJ2-2,NA,CAIRGTERAGGLFF